The 2 T cell receptor beta chains reported below all come from one sample, sequenced in a study of blood T cell repertoires in COVID-19 (dated by TCRdb to the early 2020s). Libraries were prepared through the immunoSEQ multiplex PCR assay. TCRdb stores this immuneACCESS table with in-frame sequences only. Part of the clones is absent; in the studies checked, under half of the shortfall reflects unresolved V genes, and no reason is known for the rest. The sample yields 120,000 to 150,000 clones; roughly 76% were counted once. The ten biggest clones cover around 13% of the sample. Sequencing was performed on peripheral blood. The receptors here all came from a man at least 80 years old with acute or convalescent COVID-19.

This clone was picked up one time. The gene calls are TRBV30 and TRBJ1-5; TRBD1 is a possible D gene (5 bases). The CDR3 has 16 residues. CDR1 and CDR2 (germline): GTSNPN, SVGIG (reference sequence). The V end lost 0 bases, the J end lost 0 bases, and 12 bases lay between the germline ends. In DNA form, the CDR3 reads TGTGCCTGGAGTGTCCAGTCAGGGATTAGCAATCAGCCCCAGCATTTT. Amino acid sequence: CAWSVQSGISNQPQHF.

The genes are TRBV19 and TRBJ2-7; a weak D match, TRBD2 (6 bases). The CDR3 runs to 16 residues. Germline V gives CDR1 LNHDA, CDR2 SQIVND (reference sequence). The V end was cut by 3 bases, the J end by 0 bases, with 15 bases between. DNA of the CDR3: TGTGCCAGTAGTATTAAGGTGGAGGGTAGCTCCTACGAGCAGTACTTC. This gives the protein CASSIKVEGSSYEQYF.